Listed below are T cell receptor beta chains from one sample, sequenced in a study of identical twins. Using its own MiXCR run on the 5' RACE reads, TCRdb lists one record per CDR3 protein. This table holds some 440,000 distinct CDR3 sequences, 20% to 25% found once. The sample was also linked to a second study, of T cells expressing NK-cell markers.

Sequencing used CD4+ T cells sorted from blood. The receptors stem from a woman between 18 and 30 years old in good health. Each CDR3 is given with its conserved first and last residue.

V,J,length,CDR3
TRBV5-5,TRBJ1-1,14,CASSLPGLNTEAFF
TRBV24-1,TRBJ2-3,16,CATSASAADSTDTQYF
TRBV11-3,TRBJ1-1,13,CASSRTANTEAFF
TRBV20-1,TRBJ2-7,13,CSAGGTGKSEQYF
TRBV10-3,TRBJ2-3,13,CAISEASTDTQYF
TRBV20-1,TRBJ2-7,13,CSASYPGNYEQYF
TRBV5-1,TRBJ1-1,15,CASGTGGSLNTEAFF
TRBV12-3/TRBV12-4,TRBJ2-1,16,CASRLSGRSSYNEQFF
TRBV20-1,TRBJ2-5,15,CSATAPGTTLETQYF
TRBV6-2/TRBV6-3,TRBJ2-5,12,CASMERRETQYF
TRBV12-3/TRBV12-4,TRBJ2-5,13,CASSLDHKETQYF
TRBV11-2,TRBJ2-1,14,CASSPRTQGTEQFF
TRBV5-1,TRBJ2-5,16,CASSPFVSRTFETRYF
TRBV25-1,TRBJ2-7,11,CASSAPTEQYF
TRBV20-1,TRBJ2-5,14,CSARDRQDQETQYF
TRBV6-2/TRBV6-3,TRBJ2-7,14,CASRFRTADAEQYF
TRBV20-1,TRBJ1-4,14,CSARINGESEKLFF
TRBV7-9,TRBJ1-2,14,CASSSPDRAEGYTF
TRBV11-3,TRBJ2-5,15,CASSQGTGEGETQYF
TRBV7-9,TRBJ2-7,14,CASSPWTGYYEQYF